The 28 T cell receptor beta chains presented below share a single source sample, sequenced in a study of cytomegalovirus exposure and HLA in healthy donors. The PCR ran on 60 Vbeta and 13 Jbeta primers. TCRdb keeps only in-frame clones here, not all; method: immunoSEQ multiplex PCR. The listing contains 170,000 or so clones. Sequenced input: PBMCs. Receptor source: a man aged 25-45 years in good health and CMV-seronegative.

The chain links TRBV27 to TRBJ1-1; D gene unclear. Germline loops: CDR1 MNHEY, CDR2 SMNVEV (reference sequence). The V end lost 0 bases, the J end lost 8 bases, and 10 bases lay between the germline ends. This CDR3 region has 13 residues. CDR3 region: CASSLSEGSEAFF. CDR3 bases: TGTGCCAGCAGTTTATCGGAGGGTTCCGAAGCTTTCTTT.

This chain joins TRBV28 and TRBJ2-7; TRBD2 matches at 8 bases. The CDR3 has 15 amino acids. Germline-derived CDR1 and CDR2 are MDHEN and SYDVKM. V lost 7 bases and J lost 2; bases outside the gene matches: 10. CDR3 nucleotides: TGTGCCAGCAATTCGGGAGGGGCCGGCCCCTACGAGCAGTACTTC. This codes for CASNSGGAGPYEQYF.

The chain carries TRBV7-8 and TRBJ2-7; D perhaps matches TRBD1 (5 bases). Germline CDR1 is SGHVS and CDR2 is FQNEAQ. V dropped 5 bases and J dropped 2 bases, with 19 bases sitting between them. This CDR3 contains 16 residues. The CDR3 DNA reads TGTGCCAGCAGCCCCAGACAGCGACTCTTAACCTACGAGCAGTACTTC. It translates to CASSPRQRLLTYEQYF.

The chain links TRBV27 to TRBJ2-5; D uncertain. The last part of the DNA fits TRBJ2-7 better; the J call may be wrong. Germline-derived CDR1 and CDR2 are MNHEY and SMNVEV (reference sequence). The CDR3 is made up of 14 amino acids. The CDR3 protein is CASSLLDSPYEQYF. The CDR3 nucleotides are TGTGCCAGCAGTTTACTCGATTCGCCCTACGAGCAGTACTTC.

Of note for this clone: Other nucleotide sequences from this sample produce the same CDR3. This sequence joins TRBV28 and TRBJ1-2; 9 bases are a match to TRBD1. Germline CDR1 MDHEN, CDR2 SYDVKM. V was clipped by 3 bases and J by 4 bases; unmatched bases: 0. The CDR3 runs 13 residues. CDR3 sequence: CASSLGQGYGYTF. The CDR3 DNA sequence: TGTGCCAGCAGTTTGGGACAGGGCTATGGCTACACCTTC.

The chain combines TRBV28 with TRBJ2-2; D possibly corresponds to TRBD2 (6 bases). This CDR3 region has 17 residues. From germline, CDR1 is MDHEN and CDR2 SYDVKM. V dropped 3 bases and J dropped 2 bases, with 16 bases sitting between them. The CDR3 sequence is CASSFAWGLSNTGELFF. The CDR3 DNA is TGTGCCAGCAGTTTTGCTTGGGGACTTTCAAACACCGGGGAGCTGTTTTTT.

The chain carries TRBV11-2 and TRBJ2-5, with 9 bases fitting TRBD1. Germline V gives CDR1 SGHAT, CDR2 FQNNGV. V lost 5 bases to trimming and J lost 5 bases; unmatched junction nucleotides: 15. The CDR3 extends over 17 amino acids. The CDR3 loop is CASSPGQGMGGRETQYF. Written as DNA, the CDR3 is TGTGCCAGCAGCCCGGGACAGGGTATGGGTGGGCGGGAGACCCAGTACTTC. Supplemented by reference TRBV11-2 and TRBJ2-5, the full variable domain reads EAGVAQSPRYKIIEKRQSVAFWCNPISGHATLYWYQQILGQGPKLLIQFQNNGVVDDSQLPKDRFSAERLKGVDSTLKIQPAKLEDSAVYLCASSPGQGMGGRETQYFGPGTRLLVL.

V and J are TRBV10-2 and TRBJ2-7; 14 bases align to TRBD2. V shed 8 bases, J shed 6 bases, and the junction held 6 bases outside the gene matches. The CDR3 totals 14 residues. The germline V gene encodes CDR1 WSHSY and CDR2 SAAADI. The CDR3 bases are TGCGCCAGCGTGGGACTAGCGGGAGTCGCCGAGCAGTACTTC. Amino acids: CASVGLAGVAEQYF.

The chain has TRBV27 and TRBJ2-1, with 11 bases identical to TRBD2. Unmatched junction bases numbered 4, after V lost 5 bases and J lost 4 bases. There are 15 residues in the CDR3. CDR1 and CDR2 from the germline V gene are MNHEY and SMNVEV (reference sequence). The CDR3 spells CASSPGTSGYNEQFF. Written as DNA, the CDR3 is TGTGCCAGCAGTCCTGGGACTAGCGGATACAATGAGCAGTTCTTC.

The V call is TRBV7-9, the J call TRBJ1-1, with D hard to call. Germline V gene lookup returns CDR1 SEHNR and CDR2 FQNEAQ (reference sequence). This CDR3 has 17 residues. Trimming removed 0 bases at V and 1 base at J, with 15 bases between. CDR3 protein: CASSLAIGGFTNTEAFF. DNA of the CDR3: TGTGCCAGCAGCTTAGCGATCGGAGGCTTCACGAACACTGAAGCTTTCTTT.

The chain combines TRBV27 with TRBJ2-1; 11 nucleotides align to TRBD2. Losses at the gene ends were 4 bases for V and 9 bases for J; bases not matched to a gene: 11. The CDR3 covers 16 residues. Per the germline V gene, CDR1 is MNHEY and CDR2 is SMNVEV (reference sequence). The CDR3 here is CASSWVAGGPGGEQFF. The CDR3, as DNA: TGTGCCAGCAGTTGGGTAGCGGGAGGGCCGGGTGGTGAGCAGTTCTTC.

J is TRBJ2-7 and V is TRBV6-5; 10 positions match TRBD2. Germline CDR1 reads MNHEY; CDR2 reads SVGAGI. Trimming removed 4 bases from V and 6 bases from J; junction bases left unmatched: 6. This CDR3 has 14 residues. The CDR3 protein is CASSSPGTSVEQYF. The CDR3 nucleotides read TGTGCCAGCAGTTCGCCCGGGACTAGCGTCGAGCAGTACTTC.

The V call is TRBV19, the J call TRBJ2-7; 8 nucleotides align to TRBD1. Germline lookup yields CDR1 LNHDA and CDR2 SQIVND (reference sequence). The CDR3 sequence is 16 residues long. J gave up 6 bases and V 4 bases, and 14 bases lay outside the gene matches. The CDR3 bases are TGTGCCAGTAGTAGAGGGCAGGGGGCCCTATCGTCCGAGCAGTACTTC. Encoded protein: CASSRGQGALSSEQYF.

V is TRBV20-1 and J is TRBJ1-1; D perhaps matches TRBD1 (6 bases). CDR3 length: 11 residues. Deletions cut 5 bases from V and 11 bases from J, with 15 bases between. Germline loops: CDR1 DFQATT, CDR2 SNEGSKA (reference sequence). CDR3 protein: CSAERQDLAFF. The CDR3 coding sequence is TGCAGTGCTGAGCGACAGGACCTGGCTTTCTTT.

This rearrangement joins TRBV5-4 to TRBJ2-5, with D possibly matching TRBD2 (6 bases). Per germline, CDR1 SGHNT and CDR2 YYREEE (reference sequence). Trimming left V 0 bases short and J 7 bases short, with 10 bases between. The CDR3 spans 13 residues. The CDR3: CASSLAVGGTQYF. The CDR3 DNA is TGTGCCAGCAGCTTGGCGGTCGGGGGGACCCAGTACTTC.

The chain links TRBV2 to TRBJ2-5; TRBD2 agrees at 11 bases. The assigned J gene may be wrong: the sequence end matches TRBJ2-7 better. Germline-derived CDR1 and CDR2 are SNHLY and FYNNEI. The CDR3 has 15 amino acids. The CDR3 is CASSAGLAATYEQYF. The CDR3 nucleotides read TGTGCCAGCAGTGCGGGACTAGCGGCGACCTACGAGCAGTACTTC.

The rearrangement joins TRBV5-6 to TRBJ2-1, with 13 bases lining up with TRBD2. V dropped 4 bases and J dropped 14; count of bases not matched to a gene: 12. Germline V gene data show CDR1 as SGHDT and CDR2 as YYEEEE. This CDR3 contains 15 residues. The CDR3 nucleotides are TGTGCCAGCAGCATACTGGGACTAGCGGGACTAGTGGAGTTCTTC. Its translation: CASSILGLAGLVEFF. The variable domain in full, with the rest retrieved from reference TRBV5-6 and TRBJ2-1, is DAGVTQSPTHLIKTRGQQVTLRCSPKSGHDTVSWYQQALGQGPQFIFQYYEEEERQRGNFPDRFSGHQFPNYSSELNVNALLLGDSALYLCASSILGLAGLVEFFGPGTRLTVL.

The CDR3 DNA follows: TGCGCCAGCAGCGACCCGCAGGGGGCTGGGGAGACCCAGTACTTC. This codes for CASSDPQGAGETQYF. The chain uses TRBV5-1 and TRBJ2-5, with 8 positions matching TRBD1. The CDR3 sequence is 15 residues long. V shed 4 bases and J 5 bases; nucleotides not matched to a gene: 10. Germline CDR1 reads SGHRS; CDR2 reads YFSETQ.

Worth noting for this clone: The sample carries other DNA sequences with the same CDR3. The chain joins TRBV9 to TRBJ1-1; TRBD1 matches 10 bases. Germline CDR1 is SGDLS and CDR2 is YYNGEE. The ends lost 3 bases at V and 1 base at J; junction bases unmatched: 3. The length of the CDR3 is 15 residues. The CDR3 spells CASSGRQGANTEAFF. For the CDR3, the DNA is TGTGCCAGCAGCGGGCGACAGGGGGCGAACACTGAAGCTTTCTTT.

The chain joins TRBV5-1 to TRBJ1-5; D might be TRBD1 (5 bases). V lost 0 bases and J 7 bases, leaving 14 bases between the germline ends. Germline loops: CDR1 SGHRS, CDR2 YFSETQ. The length of the CDR3 is 15 residues. Written as DNA, the CDR3 is TGCGCCAGCAGCTTGGATAGGGGCCGGAACCAGCCCCAGCATTTT. It is translated as CASSLDRGRNQPQHF.

The rearrangement joins TRBV6-6 to TRBJ1-2, with TRBD1 matching over 7 bases. This CDR3 has 13 residues. The trim removed 6 bases at V and 5 bases at J, leaving 6 bases unmatched. CDR1 is MNHNY, CDR2 SVGAGI, per germline (reference sequence). The CDR3 loop is CASRWTGQYGYTF. Written as DNA, the CDR3 is TGTGCCAGCAGGTGGACAGGCCAATATGGCTACACCTTC.

The rearrangement joins TRBV27 to TRBJ2-3; 7 bases are shared with TRBD1. The CDR3 totals 14 residues. The ends lost 6 bases at V and 5 bases at J; junction bases unmatched: 8. Germline CDR1 MNHEY, CDR2 SMNVEV (reference sequence). The CDR3 here is CASSQRGPGDTQYF. As DNA, the CDR3 is TGTGCCAGCAGCCAGAGGGGGCCGGGAGATACGCAGTATTTT.

The rearrangement links TRBV11-2 to TRBJ2-7, with 10 bases aligning to TRBD1. Germline assignment: CDR1 SGHAT and CDR2 FQNNGV. The ends lost 5 bases at V and 3 bases at J; junction bases unmatched: 7. The CDR3 spans 15 residues. Written as DNA, the CDR3 is TGTGCCAGCAGCAAACGGACAGGGGGTAACTACGAGCAGTACTTC. It codes for CASSKRTGGNYEQYF.

This chain links TRBV11-2 with TRBJ2-1, with 7 bases aligning to TRBD2. This CDR3 is 13 amino acids long. Germline CDR1 is SGHAT and CDR2 is FQNNGV. V shed 10 bases, J shed 5 bases, and the junction held 8 bases outside the gene matches. The CDR3 coding sequence is TGTGCCAACCGACTAGCCCCTAACAATGAGCAGTTCTTC. It codes for CANRLAPNNEQFF.

The rearrangement joins TRBV4-3 to TRBJ2-7, with 7 bases lining up with TRBD2. The V gene end was trimmed by 0 bases and the J gene end by 0 bases; junction bases not matched to a gene: 5. From germline, CDR1 is LGHNA and CDR2 YSLEER. The CDR3 spans 16 residues. The DNA for the CDR3 is TGCGCCAGCAGCCAAGACGAGGCTAGCGGCTCCTACGAGCAGTACTTC. Translated, it gives CASSQDEASGSYEQYF.

The rearrangement joins TRBV30 to TRBJ1-5, with TRBD1 matching over 9 bases. The germline CDR1 and CDR2 sequences are GTSNPN and SVGIG (reference sequence). There are 14 residues in the CDR3. The junction had 5 bases not matched to a gene; V was cut back by 3 bases and J by 5 bases. This CDR3 is CAWSVTGGDQPQHF. CDR3 bases: TGTGCCTGGAGCGTGACAGGGGGAGATCAGCCCCAGCATTTT.

V and J are TRBV7-9 and TRBJ2-5; 10 bases agree with TRBD2. The J call may not be correct, given that the DNA end is closer to TRBJ2-7. This CDR3 is built from 15 residues. CDR1 and CDR2 (germline): SEHNR, FQNEAQ (reference sequence). In nucleotides, the CDR3 is TGTGCCAGCAGTTCGCCCGGACTAGCGGCCTTCGAGCAGTACTTC. Its translation is CASSSPGLAAFEQYF.

The chain combines TRBV19 with TRBJ2-7; TRBD1 matches at 9 bases. Germline CDR1 and CDR2: LNHDA and SQIVND (reference sequence). Trimming removed 7 bases from V and 2 bases from J; junction bases left unmatched: 15. The CDR3 is 17 amino acids. The CDR3 sequence: CASTPPDRDREAYEQYF. CDR3 bases: TGTGCCAGTACCCCACCTGACCGGGACAGGGAAGCCTACGAGCAGTACTTC.